The 3 T cell receptor beta chains in this list originate from one sample, sequenced in a study of radiation and T cells in renal cell carcinoma. Time point here: baseline pretreatment blood. Indicated treatment: 15 Gy SBRT to primary tumor, nephrectomy 4 weeks later. Generated by immunoSEQ multiplex PCR, the TCRdb table keeps only in-frame clones and is missing some. The repertoire holds roughly 120,000 clones, 82% seen once, with approximately 3% in the top ten. This specimen consisted of blood, obtained from a patient whose treatment included radiotherapy and nephrectomy. The receptor source for this set is a woman in her fifties or sixties with renal cell carcinoma.

J is TRBJ1-1 and V is TRBV28; D is ambiguous. Trimming removed 4 bases at V and 6 bases at J, with 15 bases between. The CDR3 runs 14 residues. The germline gives CDR1 MDHEN, CDR2 SYDVKM. In nucleotides, the CDR3 is TGTGCCAGCAGTTCACACGTAGGGATACCTGAAGCTTTCTTT. Protein product: CASSSHVGIPEAFF.

The chain couples TRBV9 to TRBJ1-5; D is uncertain. Trimming took 0 bases from V and 5 from J, leaving 3 bases between them. The CDR3 runs to 12 residues. Germline V lookup: CDR1 SGDLS, CDR2 YYNGEE. Here the CDR3 reads CASSVGDQPQHF. The CDR3 nucleotides read TGTGCCAGCAGCGTAGGGGATCAGCCCCAGCATTTT.

The chain carries TRBV5-1 and TRBJ1-1; D is uncertain. The CDR3 has 12 residues. Germline V gives CDR1 SGHRS, CDR2 YFSETQ. V was clipped by 7 bases and J by 13 bases, with 20 bases between them. The CDR3 coding sequence is TGCGCCAGCCGTTTTGCCCGATCGACGGGTTTCTTT. Residues: CASRFARSTGFF.